The clone carrying this TCR beta chain was observed many times. What it binds is unknown. This record comes from a study of T-cell reconstitution after alpha-beta-depleted transplantation in children. Study-wide results and limits: Diversity and T-cell counts at one year after transplant derived mostly from new T cells.

The V gene end was trimmed by 2 bases and the J gene end by 2 bases; junction bases not matched to a gene: 21. This CDR3 region has 21 residues. TCRbeta library preparation incorporated unique molecular identifiers. Via MiXCR, TCRdb re-called the PCR reads, giving one row per CDR3 protein. The profile shows approximately 150,000 distinct CDR3 sequences, roughly 8.8% of them singletons. Sequencing used PBMCs, mostly from graft donor cells, obtained 180 days after TCRalphabeta/CD19-depleted stem cell transplant. The chain carries TRBV12-3 or TRBV12-4 and TRBJ2-3, with 8 bases fitting TRBD2. This clonotype originated in a female patient between 2 and 15 years old who had a stem cell transplant for congenital amegakaryocytic thrombocytopenia, so the T cells may come from the graft donor. The CDR3 is CASSLFPFVIQREIPTDTQYF. The CDR3 region has the DNA TGTGCCAGCAGTTTATTCCCATTTGTTATCCAGCGGGAGATCCCCACAGATACGCAGTATTTT.